This T cell receptor (beta chain) was obtained from a study of blood T cell repertoires in COVID-19 (dated by TCRdb to the early 2020s). For the study in its entirety: The collaborator samples originated in the United States, Italy and Spain and spanned the acute and convalescent phases of COVID-19. Deeply sampled blood TCRbeta repertoires from subjects exposed to, actively infected with, or recovered from COVID-19 were included in the dataset. The samples were drawn from the first 160 participants of the ongoing ImmuneRACE study and from over 950 subjects provided by 6 global collaborators. The prospective study material was composed of cDNA or gDNA derived from T cells, B-cell-depleted T cells, or PBMCs. The repertoires were released in a freely available public database intended as a resource for research on the immune response to SARS-CoV-2. Where available, HLA class I and class II types were obtained from metadata supplied by the sample provider rather than from assay-based typing. The sample metadata nearly always contained a de-identified subject ID, COVID-19 status, age in years and sex.

The immunoSEQ Assay, a bias-controlled multiplex PCR, was used to amplify TCRbeta CDR3 regions from genomic DNA. The authors' pipeline ran thus. The number of nucleated cells in each sample was estimated by amplification of reference gene primers within the assay. To quantify the absolute abundance of each unique TCRbeta CDR3 rearrangement, sequence reads were collapsed and filtered. For each sample, productive Simpson clonality was calculated as the square root of Simpson's diversity index over productive rearrangements. Drawn from immuneACCESS, this table holds only the in-frame rearrangements with V and J called that TCRdb kept. Clones are partly lost; checked studies trace under half to an unresolved V gene and leave the rest unexplained. V and J calls and clone size follow that table, whereas D and trimming were derived from the DNA. This sample comprises about 85,000 clones, under 90% of them detected only once. The biggest ten clones account for around 14% of the sample.

Concerning this clone itself: Its binding antigen is unknown. Base-call qualities are not available, and no considerably larger clone is one nucleotide away.

What the authors observed across the whole study: How much clinical and demographic metadata was included differed by source and by participant, and the metadata was provided uncurated.

The collaborating institutions used their own protocols to collect whole blood in K2EDTA tubes. For TCRbeta analysis, collaborators shipped samples in one of three forms: frozen whole blood, isolated PBMCs, or DNA extracted from either of those sample types. V ends up 5 bases short and J 7 bases short, with an unmatched junction base count of 3. Including cysteine and phenylalanine, the CDR3 has 13 amino acids. The entry retains the CDR3 DNA only, 39 bases that are in frame from base 1. The germline V gene (reference sequence) sets CDR1 to LNHDA and CDR2 to SQIVND. Material: peripheral blood. The sequence joins TRBV19 to TRBJ2-1, with 9 bases in between that match TRBD1. The TCR was taken from a human donor in a cohort sampled during active COVID-19. The DNA reads TGTGCCAGTAGTCCGGGACAGGGTAATGAGCAGTTCTTC. Its product reads: CASSPGQGNEQFF.